The 18 T cell receptor beta chains below all came from one sample that was sequenced in a study of cytomegalovirus exposure and HLA in healthy donors. With 60 Vbeta and 13 Jbeta primers, the PCR was carried out. Repertoires were generated with immunoSEQ multiplex PCR, while TCRdb's copy carries only in-frame clones and drops some. Its table lists about 170,000 clones. Material for sequencing was PBMCs. The receptors were gathered from a woman in her sixties or seventies in good health and CMV-seronegative.

This rearrangement joins TRBV5-1 to TRBJ2-7; D not resolved. Per germline, CDR1 SGHRS and CDR2 YFSETQ. V lost 5 bases and J 3 bases, leaving 18 bases between the germline ends. This CDR3 contains 15 residues. The CDR3 DNA is TGCGCCAGCAGTCTTGGTTCGACTCCCAGCTACGAGCAGTACTTC. Translating gives CASSLGSTPSYEQYF.

Written as DNA, the CDR3 is TGTGCCAGCAGCTTGGAAGGAAATCCCTGGAGCTCCTACGAGCAGTACTTC. Encoded protein: CASSLEGNPWSSYEQYF. The V gene is TRBV5-6, the J gene TRBJ2-7; D call uncertain. In germline, CDR1 is SGHDT, CDR2 YYEEEE. CDR3 size: 17 residues. The ends were cut back, 0 bases at V and 0 bases at J, with 16 bases in the middle.

The chain combines TRBV15 with TRBJ1-6; tentative D call: TRBD1 (5 bases). The ends were cut back, 0 bases at V and 6 bases at J, with 9 bases in the middle. This CDR3 comprises 15 residues. Looked up from germline, CDR1 is LNHNV and CDR2 is YYDKDF (reference sequence). The CDR3 DNA sequence: TGTGCCACCAGCAGAGATCGGGGGATTAATTCACCCCTCCACTTT. Translated: CATSRDRGINSPLHF.

CDR3 amino acids: CASSVGGSRETQYF. DNA of the CDR3: TGTGCCAGCAGTGTAGGTGGGAGTAGGGAGACCCAGTACTTC. The V gene is TRBV28, the J gene TRBJ2-5; TRBD2 might be the D (5 bases). CDR3 length: 14 amino acids. With 5 bases removed from V and 5 bases from J, the gap between germline ends came to 15 bases. The germline gives CDR1 MDHEN, CDR2 SYDVKM. The full variable domain, rest sourced from reference TRBV28 and TRBJ2-5, is DVKVTQSSRYLVKRTGEKVFLECVQDMDHENMFWYRQDPGLGLRLIYFSYDVKMKEKGDIPEGYSVSREKKERFSLILESASTNQTSMYLCASSVGGSRETQYFGPGTRLLVL.

DNA of the CDR3: TGTGCCATCAGTGAGTCGAACGACAGGCAGCCCCAGCATTTT. Amino acids: CAISESNDRQPQHF. The J gene is TRBJ1-5, the V gene TRBV10-3; tentative D call: TRBD1 (6 bases). Germline-derived CDR1 and CDR2 are ENHRY and SYGVKD. V shed 0 bases and J shed 7 bases, with 10 bases lying between them. The CDR3 runs 14 residues.

The chain couples TRBV18 to TRBJ1-5; TRBD1 aligns across 9 bases. This CDR3 has 16 residues. Germline lookup yields CDR1 KGHSH and CDR2 LQKENI. J was trimmed by 7 bases and V by 8 bases; bases with no gene match: 15. CDR3 sequence reads: CASRHSGTGKSQPQHF. The CDR3, as DNA: TGTGCCAGCCGACATTCCGGGACAGGGAAAAGCCAGCCCCAGCATTTT.

The chain couples TRBV6-1 to TRBJ2-7; TRBD1 is a possible D gene (6 bases). The V end was cut by 4 bases, the J end by 0 bases, with 10 bases between. The CDR3 covers 14 residues. CDR1 MNHNS and CDR2 SASEGT come from the germline V gene. Here the CDR3 reads CASSGWDTSYEQYF. CDR3 sequence (DNA): TGTGCCAGCAGTGGATGGGACACCTCCTACGAGCAGTACTTC.

The chain links TRBV18 to TRBJ1-3; no clear D gene. Germline CDR1 KGHSH, CDR2 LQKENI. Trimming shortened V by 5 bases and J by 4 bases, and 12 bases separated the two germline ends. The CDR3 covers 14 residues. The CDR3 region is CASSSNSEGNTIYF. DNA for the CDR3: TGTGCCAGCTCATCGAACTCTGAGGGAAACACCATATATTTT.

The chain recombines TRBV12-5 with TRBJ1-1; unclear D gene. Trimming removed 1 base from V and 1 base from J, with 16 bases in between. From germline, CDR1 is LGHNT and CDR2 FRNRAP. This CDR3 spans 17 amino acids. The DNA for the CDR3 is TGTGCTAGTGGTTTGGGTTTGAGGTTGGGAGGGAACACTGAAGCTTTCTTT. This codes for CASGLGLRLGGNTEAFF.

This chain uses TRBV2 with TRBJ2-1, with a possible D match to TRBD2 (6 bases). Germline V lookup: CDR1 SNHLY, CDR2 FYNNEI. This CDR3 spans 19 amino acids. The ends were cut back, 8 bases at V and 4 bases at J, with 30 bases in the middle. CDR3 sequence: CASSFKPGLKQYNYNEQFF. CDR3 bases: TGTGCCAGCTCATTTAAACCGGGACTGAAACAATACAATTACAATGAGCAGTTCTTC. Supplemented by reference TRBV2 and TRBJ2-1, the full variable domain reads EPEVTQTPSHQVTQMGQEVILRCVPISNHLYFYWYRQILGQKVEFLVSFYNNEISEKSEIFDDQFSVERPDGSNFTLKIRSTKLEDSAMYFCASSFKPGLKQYNYNEQFFGPGTRLTVL.

The chain has TRBV7-3 and TRBJ1-2; no clear D. Germline loops: CDR1 SGHTA, CDR2 FQGTGA. The CDR3 has 13 residues. The V and J ends lost 2 bases and 8 bases respectively, with 12 bases between them. CDR3 region: CASSLVAGSGYTF. Here the CDR3 DNA reads TGTGCCAGCAGCTTAGTCGCGGGGAGCGGCTACACCTTC. The full variable domain, in which reference TRBV7-3 and TRBJ1-2 provide the parts outside the CDR3, is GAGVSQTPSNKVTEKGKYVELRCDPISGHTALYWYRQSLGQGPEFLIYFQGTGAADDSGLPNDRFFAVRPEGSVSTLKIQRTERGDSAVYLCASSLVAGSGYTFGSGTRLTVV.

The chain joins TRBV27 to TRBJ2-5; 11 bases map to TRBD2. The J call may be in error: the DNA end matches TRBJ2-7 better. Germline V lookup: CDR1 MNHEY, CDR2 SMNVEV (reference sequence). This CDR3 is built from 18 residues. CDR3 DNA: TGTGCCAGCAGTCCCATCCCCAGACTAGCGGGGAGCTCCTACGAGCAGTACTTC. Translation gives CASSPIPRLAGSSYEQYF.

The rearrangement links TRBV6-6 to TRBJ1-6, with TRBD1 identical over 8 bases. V lost 5 bases, J lost 6 bases, and 9 bases stayed unmatched. This CDR3 has 16 residues. Per the germline V gene, CDR1 is MNHNY and CDR2 is SVGAGI (reference sequence). The CDR3 loop reads CASSARTGLINSPLHF. In nucleotides, the CDR3 is TGTGCCAGCAGTGCTAGGACAGGGTTAATTAATTCACCCCTCCACTTT.

The chain carries TRBV9 and TRBJ1-4; D is uncertain. The germline gives CDR1 SGDLS, CDR2 YYNGEE. The CDR3 has 15 amino acids. The V end was cut by 0 bases, the J end by 2 bases, with 8 bases between. The CDR3 DNA reads as TGTGCCAGCAGCGTAGGAGGGAATACTAATGAAAAACTGTTTTTT. It specifies CASSVGGNTNEKLFF.

The J gene is TRBJ2-5, the V gene TRBV6-1; D remains unclear. The V and J ends lost 6 bases and 5 bases respectively, with 19 bases between them. Per the germline V gene, CDR1 is MNHNS and CDR2 is SASEGT. This CDR3 region has 15 residues. The CDR3 region has the DNA TGTGCCAGCAGACCCCGCGACTTCCCCGGGGAGACCCAGTACTTC. This translates into CASRPRDFPGETQYF.

The chain uses TRBV5-4 and TRBJ2-7; 7 positions agree with TRBD1. This CDR3 contains 12 residues. After removal of 5 bases from V and 3 bases from J, the junction contained 2 bases not matched to a gene. Germline-derived CDR1 and CDR2 are SGHNT and YYREEE (reference sequence). The CDR3 reads CASRWDSYEQYF. For the CDR3, the DNA is TGTGCCAGCAGGTGGGACAGCTACGAGCAGTACTTC.

The chain recombines TRBV7-9 with TRBJ1-6; TRBD1 is a possible D gene (5 bases). The V and J ends lost 5 bases and 9 bases respectively, with 8 bases between them. The CDR3 covers 12 residues. CDR1 and CDR2 (germline): SEHNR, FQNEAQ (reference sequence). Written as DNA, the CDR3 is TGTGCCAGCAGCCTGACAGCTTCACCCCTCCACTTT. This sequence encodes CASSLTASPLHF.

The chain combines TRBV7-8 with TRBJ1-4; no reliable D call. The V and J ends lost 5 bases and 0 bases respectively, with 7 bases between them. This CDR3 has 14 residues. The V gene's germline CDR1 is SGHVS and CDR2 FQNEAQ. The CDR3 coding sequence is TGTGCCAGCAGCCGGTATGCAACTAATGAAAAACTGTTTTTT. Its protein is CASSRYATNEKLFF.